This T cell receptor beta chain was documented in a study of cytomegalovirus exposure and HLA in healthy donors. Study-wide context: Of all 400 or so donors who were genotyped, around 82% belonged to the Caucasian-associated ancestry cluster. Whole-study findings and limits: It was shown in a later analysis that HLA-associated TCR beta chains were more clonally expanded than other, equally common chains. Reported results showed that the classifier diagnosed cytomegalovirus status with high specificity and sensitivity. Later, an analysis found that common viral pathogens appeared to be linked with several of the most significant clusters.

PCR used 60 Vbeta primers and 13 Jbeta primers. Data came from immunoSEQ multiplex PCR; TCRdb stores just in-frame clones and leaves some out. Here the sample spans a few hundred thousand clones, around 83% being singletons. About this clone: Its specificity is not known.

CDR1 MNHEY and CDR2 SVGAGI come from the germline V gene. With V trimmed by 5 bases and J by 4 bases, 5 bases remained unmatched. This CDR3 spans 15 amino acids. The chain joins TRBV6-5 to TRBJ2-1, with 10 bases identical to TRBD2. The material sequenced was PBMCs. This sequence was found in a woman in her 50s in good health and CMV-seropositive. CDR3 nucleotide sequence: TGTGCCAGCAGTACACTAGCGGGGCTGTACAATGAGCAGTTCTTC. Translated: CASSTLAGLYNEQFF.